The 32 T cell receptor beta chains in this list originate from one sample, sequenced in a study of shared clonotypes between healthy human individuals. Clones were read by immunoSEQ multiplex PCR, and TCRdb kept only the in-frame ones, dropping some. Seen here are some 2,500,000 clones, around 93% observed once, and the top ten hold approximately 0.4%. The sequenced sample was naive CD4+ T cells from PBMCs. Stated subset: CD45RA+ positively selected. The receptors derive from a man between 18 and 29 years old in good health. Some clones in this sample may be carry-over from other donors' samples.

This clone was counted only a few times. V gene TRBV18 combines with J gene TRBJ1-1; D possibly corresponds to TRBD1 (5 bases). The length of the CDR3 is 14 residues. With 3 bases removed from V and 7 bases from J, the gap between germline ends came to 15 bases. CDR1 is KGHSH and CDR2 is LQKENI in the germline V gene. CDR3 sequence reads: CASSPGVGQGEAFF. CDR3 nucleotides: TGTGCCAGCTCACCCGGCGTAGGCCAGGGTGAAGCTTTCTTT.

The V and J genes are TRBV5-1 and TRBJ1-3, with D unclear. Germline values: CDR1 SGHRS, CDR2 YFSETQ. Trimming cost V 0 bases and J 2 bases, with 9 bases left between them. This CDR3 region has 15 residues. The CDR3 DNA reads as TGCGCCAGCAGCTTGGGCATCGCCCCTGGAAACACCATATATTTT. It encodes CASSLGIAPGNTIYF.

The V call is TRBV6-5, the J call TRBJ1-1, with TRBD1 identical over 8 bases. This CDR3 region has 14 residues. The germline V gene has CDR1 MNHEY and CDR2 SVGAGI. V lost 6 bases and J lost 2; bases outside the gene matches: 5. The CDR3 spells CASRGTGLNTEAFF. The CDR3 DNA reads TGTGCCAGCAGAGGGACAGGCCTAAACACTGAAGCTTTCTTT.

This sequence joins TRBV6-6 and TRBJ1-5; perhaps TRBD1 as D (6 bases). Germline V CDR1 and CDR2: MNHNY, SVGAGI (reference sequence). Trimming took 6 bases from V and 6 from J, leaving 15 bases between them. CDR3 size: 14 residues. The CDR3 sequence is CASSFRDTSQPQHF. The CDR3 DNA is TGTGCCAGCAGCTTCCGGGACACCAGTCAGCCCCAGCATTTT.

The chain joins TRBV5-1 to TRBJ2-1; TRBD1 matches at 10 bases. CDR3 length: 16 residues. Germline values: CDR1 SGHRS, CDR2 YFSETQ. J was trimmed by 5 bases and V by 0 bases; bases with no gene match: 5. The CDR3 is CASSLEGTGVNNEQFF. The CDR3 bases are TGCGCCAGCAGCTTGGAAGGGACAGGGGTCAACAATGAGCAGTTCTTC.

About this clone itself: The junction differs from germline at one of its ends, possibly a read error. The J gene is TRBJ2-7, the V gene TRBV15; possibly TRBD1 or TRBD2 for D (7 bases each). The CDR3 runs to 14 residues. From germline, CDR1 is LNHNV and CDR2 YYDKDF (reference sequence). CDR3 loop: CATTAGGVSNEQYF. The DNA for the CDR3 is TGTGCCACCACAGCAGGGGGGGTCTCCAACGAGCAGTACTTC.

The chain employs TRBV7-8 and TRBJ2-7; 10 nucleotides align to TRBD1. Per germline, CDR1 SGHVS and CDR2 FQNEAQ. Unmatched junction bases numbered 7, after V lost 4 bases and J lost 4 bases. The CDR3 runs to 15 residues. The CDR3, as DNA: TGTGCCAGCAGCTCCGACGACAGGGGGCAATACGAGCAGTACTTC. This codes for CASSSDDRGQYEQYF.

As concerns this clone: Additional DNA sequences in this sample encode the identical CDR3. V usage is TRBV28 and J usage is TRBJ1-5; D is uncertain. Looked up from germline, CDR1 is MDHEN and CDR2 is SYDVKM. Trimming pared 7 bases from V and 1 base from J, leaving 5 bases between. CDR3 length: 12 amino acids. The CDR3 loop reads CASKYSNQPQHF. The CDR3 region has the DNA TGTGCCAGCAAGTACAGCAATCAGCCCCAGCATTTT.

The rearrangement joins TRBV2 to TRBJ2-7; D not resolved. The V gene lost 6 bases and the J gene lost 4 bases, with 10 bases spanning the gap. Germline V gene sequence: CDR1 SNHLY, CDR2 FYNNEI. This CDR3 has 12 residues. CDR3 DNA: TGTGCCAGCAGCTTAACCCGGTACGAGCAGTACTTC. Amino acid sequence: CASSLTRYEQYF.

As concerns this clone: At the DNA level, this CDR3 is encoded by other sequences in the same sample as well. The rearrangement uses TRBV30 and TRBJ2-3, with D possibly being TRBD1 or TRBD2 (6 bases each). Looked up from germline, CDR1 is GTSNPN and CDR2 is SVGIG (reference sequence). Trimming took off 0 bases at V and 6 bases at J, with 10 bases between the two ends. CDR3 size: 13 residues. In nucleotides, the CDR3 is TGTGCCTGGAGTGTCGGGGGCTCGGATACGCAGTATTTT. This gives the protein CAWSVGGSDTQYF.

The chain combines TRBV7-3 with TRBJ2-7; no reliable D call. This CDR3 comprises 14 residues. With 6 bases removed from V and 5 bases from J, the gap between germline ends came to 17 bases. Germline CDR1 and CDR2: SGHTA and FQGTGA. The CDR3 here is CASSLNGPTHEQYF. CDR3 nucleotides: TGTGCCAGCAGTCTAAACGGGCCCACGCACGAGCAGTACTTC.

This clone showed up just once. The gene calls are TRBV18 and TRBJ2-3; the D is unclear. CDR1 is KGHSH, CDR2 LQKENI, per germline. The V end was cut by 4 bases, the J end by 2 bases, with 10 bases between. This CDR3 has 14 residues. CDR3 coding DNA: TGTGCCAGCTCACGGTACTCGTCCACAGATACGCAGTATTTT. It yields the protein CASSRYSSTDTQYF.

The chain carries TRBV7-8 and TRBJ2-5; TRBD2 matches at 10 bases. CDR1 and CDR2 from the germline V gene are SGHVS and FQNEAQ. The trim removed 0 bases at V and 4 bases at J, leaving 2 bases unmatched. The CDR3 is 15 residues long. This chain's CDR3 is CASSLARLAGETQYF. The CDR3 nucleotides are TGTGCCAGCAGCTTAGCGAGACTAGCGGGAGAGACCCAGTACTTC.

The chain links TRBV7-2 to TRBJ2-1, with TRBD2 matching 9 bases. J gave up 8 bases and V 5 bases, and 13 bases lay outside the gene matches. Per germline, CDR1 SGHTA and CDR2 FQGNSA. The CDR3 is made up of 16 amino acids. CDR3 bases: TGTGCCAGCAGCCCGCGACTAGCGGACCCGGCGTATGAGCAGTTCTTC. This encodes CASSPRLADPAYEQFF.

The chain uses TRBV5-1 and TRBJ1-2; D is undetermined. Looked up from germline, CDR1 is SGHRS and CDR2 is YFSETQ. The CDR3 is made up of 16 amino acids. V was shortened by 4 bases and J by 1 base, with 17 bases between the two germline ends. The CDR3 DNA is TGCGCCAGCAGCGCGGAGGCTTTAGTTAGTAACTATGGCTACACCTTC. It yields the protein CASSAEALVSNYGYTF.

The chain combines TRBV4-1 with TRBJ2-3; 10 bases agree with TRBD2. CDR3 size: 17 residues. CDR1 is MGHRA, CDR2 YSYEKL, per germline. V lost 1 base to trimming and J lost 4 bases; unmatched junction nucleotides: 8. CDR3 sequence reads: CASSQGGFSGRSDTQYF. DNA for the CDR3: TGCGCCAGCAGCCAAGGGGGTTTTAGCGGGAGGTCAGATACGCAGTATTTT.

The table lists this clone with a count of one. J is TRBJ2-7 and V is TRBV28, with 7 bases fitting TRBD2. CDR3 length: 15 residues. V lost 2 bases and J lost 3; bases outside the gene matches: 7. Germline V CDR1 and CDR2: MDHEN, SYDVKM. Here the CDR3 DNA reads TGTGCCAGCAGTTTACGCGGGGGATTGGGCTACGAGCAGTACTTC. Encoded protein: CASSLRGGLGYEQYF. Full variable domain (rest looked up from reference TRBV28 and TRBJ2-7): DVKVTQSSRYLVKRTGEKVFLECVQDMDHENMFWYRQDPGLGLRLIYFSYDVKMKEKGDIPEGYSVSREKKERFSLILESASTNQTSMYLCASSLRGGLGYEQYFGPGTRLTVT.

The chain employs TRBV7-2 and TRBJ2-3; D may correspond to TRBD1 or TRBD2 (5 bases each). The CDR3 extends over 13 amino acids. V was clipped by 4 bases and J by 2 bases, with 7 bases between them. Germline CDR1 SGHTA, CDR2 FQGNSA. The CDR3 protein is CASSWDLTDTQYF. CDR3 coding DNA: TGTGCCAGCAGCTGGGACCTCACAGATACGCAGTATTTT. Together with reference TRBV7-2 and TRBJ2-3, the CDR3 gives the full variable domain: GAGVSQSPSNKVTEKGKDVELRCDPISGHTALYWYRQSLGQGLEFLIYFQGNSAPDKSGLPSDRFSAERTGGSVSTLTIQRTQQEDSAVYLCASSWDLTDTQYFGPGTRLTVL.

The CDR3 loop reads CASSSSSGNTGELFF. The CDR3 DNA is TGCGCCAGCAGCTCCTCTAGCGGGAACACCGGGGAGCTGTTTTTT. The chain links TRBV5-1 to TRBJ2-2, with 7 positions matching TRBD2. Looked up from germline, CDR1 is SGHRS and CDR2 is YFSETQ. The trim removed 3 bases at V and 1 base at J, leaving 3 bases unmatched. The CDR3 is 15 residues long.

As for this clone: Other nucleotide sequences in the sample specify the same CDR3. This chain joins TRBV5-1 and TRBJ2-3, with TRBD2 matching 11 bases. This CDR3 comprises 16 residues. Germline values: CDR1 SGHRS, CDR2 YFSETQ. The junction had 7 bases not matched to a gene; V was cut back by 5 bases and J by 2 bases. The CDR3 DNA sequence: TGCGCCAGCAGTCTGGGGACTAGCGGACTCACAGATACGCAGTATTTT. Encoded protein: CASSLGTSGLTDTQYF.

The chain uses TRBV2 and TRBJ1-1; unclear D gene. CDR1 and CDR2 (germline): SNHLY, FYNNEI. Trimming pared 2 bases from V and 1 base from J, leaving 8 bases between. The CDR3 contains 14 residues. The CDR3 reads CASSERSGNTEAFF. CDR3 nucleotide sequence: TGTGCCAGCAGTGAAAGGTCAGGGAACACTGAAGCTTTCTTT. Combining the CDR3 with reference TRBV2 and TRBJ1-1 gives the whole variable domain EPEVTQTPSHQVTQMGQEVILRCVPISNHLYFYWYRQILGQKVEFLVSFYNNEISEKSEIFDDQFSVERPDGSNFTLKIRSTKLEDSAMYFCASSERSGNTEAFFGQGTRLTVV.

V and J are TRBV7-2 and TRBJ1-4, with unresolved D. V gave up 6 bases and J gave up 7 bases, with 27 bases separating them. The CDR3 has 18 residues. Germline values: CDR1 SGHTA, CDR2 FQGNSA. The DNA for the CDR3 is TGTGCCAGCAGTGACCGCCGAGGGAGTAGTCTCCTCGGTGAAAAACTGTTTTTT. This translates into CASSDRRGSSLLGEKLFF.

The V call is TRBV6-1, the J call TRBJ2-2; D possibly corresponds to TRBD2 (6 bases). V lost 6 bases and J 6 bases, leaving 17 bases between the germline ends. CDR1 and CDR2 from the germline V gene are MNHNS and SASEGT. This CDR3 has 15 residues. CDR3 in amino acids: CASSLGREVAGELFF. The CDR3, as DNA: TGTGCCAGCAGCCTCGGCAGGGAGGTTGCCGGGGAGCTGTTTTTT.

The chain carries TRBV2 and TRBJ2-1; D possibly corresponds to TRBD1 (5 bases). CDR3 size: 12 residues. CDR1 is SNHLY, CDR2 FYNNEI, per germline. V lost 7 bases, J lost 4 bases, and 8 bases lay in between. The CDR3 nucleotides are TGTGCCAGCAACAGGCAGTACAATGAGCAGTTCTTC. The encoded protein is CASNRQYNEQFF.

The rearrangement joins TRBV28 to TRBJ1-2; D gene ambiguous. V lost 5 bases and J 0 bases, leaving 10 bases between the germline ends. Per the germline V gene, CDR1 is MDHEN and CDR2 is SYDVKM. The CDR3 has 14 residues. CDR3 DNA: TGTGCCAGCAGTCCAACCAGTCCTAACTATGGCTACACCTTC. Translating it yields CASSPTSPNYGYTF.

The chain has TRBV6-6 and TRBJ1-2; 7 bases match TRBD1. CDR1 and CDR2 (germline): MNHNY, SVGAGI (reference sequence). This CDR3 contains 15 residues. V lost 6 bases and J lost 1; bases outside the gene matches: 8. CDR3 sequence reads: CASRVGTDLNYGYTF. The CDR3 region has the DNA TGTGCCAGCAGGGTCGGGACAGACCTTAACTATGGCTACACCTTC.

The chain joins TRBV4-3 to TRBJ2-7; TRBD2 matches at 13 bases. Germline V gives CDR1 LGHNA, CDR2 YSLEER. The CDR3 loop spans 16 amino acids. Unmatched junction bases numbered 10, after V lost 1 base and J lost 10 bases. The CDR3 here is CASSQAQTSGRAKQYF. In DNA form, the CDR3 reads TGCGCCAGCAGCCAAGCCCAAACTAGCGGGAGGGCCAAACAGTACTTC.

J is TRBJ2-3 and V is TRBV30, with D unclear. Germline values: CDR1 GTSNPN, CDR2 SVGIG (reference sequence). Trimming left V 0 bases short and J 4 bases short, with 8 bases between. CDR3 length: 13 residues. CDR3 region: CAWSVRPSDTQYF. The CDR3 DNA sequence: TGTGCCTGGAGTGTTCGCCCATCAGATACGCAGTATTTT.

This rearrangement joins TRBV5-1 to TRBJ1-2, with 9 positions matching TRBD1. Trimming cost V 4 bases and J 6 bases; bases outside gene matches: 7. CDR3 length equals 14 residues. Per the germline V gene, CDR1 is SGHRS and CDR2 is YFSETQ. Here the CDR3 DNA reads TGCGCCAGCAGCCACGGGACAGGGAAGGATGGCTACACCTTC. It yields the protein CASSHGTGKDGYTF.

The rearrangement links TRBV5-1 to TRBJ2-3, with 14 bases fitting TRBD2. V was clipped by 5 bases and J by 4 bases; unmatched bases: 6. The germline gives CDR1 SGHRS, CDR2 YFSETQ. The CDR3 has 16 residues. The CDR3 protein is CASRGLAGEVADTQYF. The CDR3 DNA reads TGCGCCAGCAGGGGACTAGCGGGAGAGGTTGCAGATACGCAGTATTTT.

V gene TRBV6-5 combines with J gene TRBJ2-7; TRBD2 matches at 9 bases. Germline-derived CDR1 and CDR2 are MNHEY and SVGAGI. V trimming: 6 bases; J trimming: 6 bases; junction bases outside the gene matches: 12. The CDR3 contains 15 residues. The CDR3 DNA reads TGTGCCAGCAGCCGCCCGGGACTAGCATCGAGCGAGCAGTACTTC. Translated: CASSRPGLASSEQYF.

To note about this clone: This same CDR3 is encoded by further DNA sequences in the sample. The J gene is TRBJ1-2, the V gene TRBV7-2; D is uncertain. The CDR3 runs to 13 residues. The germline V gene has CDR1 SGHTA and CDR2 FQGNSA. V lost 1 base and J lost 5, with 8 bases in between. In nucleotides, the CDR3 is TGTGCCAGCAGCTTAGGGACGGGGTATGGCTACACCTTC. Protein product: CASSLGTGYGYTF.